What follows is one TCR beta chain and its context. Its antigen is not known. The PCR used 60 Vbeta and 13 Jbeta primers. Libraries were prepared by immunoSEQ multiplex PCR; TCRdb keeps only in-frame clonotypes and omits some of them. The sample shows 120,000 or so clones, roughly 15% of them seen only once. This record belongs to a study of cytomegalovirus exposure and HLA in healthy donors. The CDR3 has 14 amino acids. V lost 5 bases and J lost 7; bases outside the gene matches: 5. The germline CDR1 and CDR2 sequences are SNHLY and FYNNEI. The study, taken as a whole, reports: At a 0.05 false discovery rate, a later analysis found some 18,000 TCR beta sequences to be associated with HLA alleles. Some TCR beta chains (around 160 of them) were listed as cytomegalovirus-associated.

The sequence came from a female donor in good health and CMV-seropositive. The specimen sequenced was PBMCs. The V and J genes are TRBV2 and TRBJ2-4; 10 nucleotides align to TRBD1. The CDR3 reads CASSRTGGVNIQYF. The CDR3 DNA sequence: TGTGCCAGCAGTAGGACAGGGGGTGTGAACATTCAGTACTTC.